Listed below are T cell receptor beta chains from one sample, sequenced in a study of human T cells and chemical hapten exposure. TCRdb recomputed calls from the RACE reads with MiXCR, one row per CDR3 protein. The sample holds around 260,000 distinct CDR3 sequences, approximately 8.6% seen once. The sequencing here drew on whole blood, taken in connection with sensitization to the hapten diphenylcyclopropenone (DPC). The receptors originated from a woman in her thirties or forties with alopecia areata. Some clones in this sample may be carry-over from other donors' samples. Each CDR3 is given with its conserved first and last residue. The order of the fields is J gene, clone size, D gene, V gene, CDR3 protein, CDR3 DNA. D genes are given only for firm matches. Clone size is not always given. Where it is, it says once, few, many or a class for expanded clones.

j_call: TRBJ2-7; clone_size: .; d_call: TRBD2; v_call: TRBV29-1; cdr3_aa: CSVVGLAGGLTYEQYF; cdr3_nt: TGCAGCGTTGTCGGACTAGCGGGAGGATTAACCTACGAGCAGTACTTC
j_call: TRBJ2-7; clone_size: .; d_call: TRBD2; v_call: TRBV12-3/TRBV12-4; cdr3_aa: CASSPLLAGVYEQYF; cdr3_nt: TGTGCCAGCAGCCCCTTACTAGCGGGAGTCTACGAGCAGTACTTC
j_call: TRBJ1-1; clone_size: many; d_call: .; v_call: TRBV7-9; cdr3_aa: CASSPGVGREAFF; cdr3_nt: TGTGCCAGCAGCCCAGGGGTGGGCAGAGAAGCTTTCTTT
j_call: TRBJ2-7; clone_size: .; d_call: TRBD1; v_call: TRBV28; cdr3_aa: CATYSGTGYYEQYF; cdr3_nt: TGTGCCACTTACAGCGGGACAGGGTATTACGAGCAGTACTTC
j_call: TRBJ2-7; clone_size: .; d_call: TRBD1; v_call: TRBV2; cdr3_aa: CASSDQGEYEQYF; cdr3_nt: TGTGCCAGCAGTGACCAGGGGGAGTACGAGCAGTACTTC
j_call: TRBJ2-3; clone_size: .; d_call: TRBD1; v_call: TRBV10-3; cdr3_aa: CATSGTGRTDTQYF; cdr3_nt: TGTGCCACCTCGGGGACAGGCCGCACAGATACGCAGTATTTT
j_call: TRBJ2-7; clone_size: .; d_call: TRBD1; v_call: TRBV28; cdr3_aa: CASTGAFGQGGEQYF; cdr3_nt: TGTGCCAGCACCGGGGCGTTCGGACAGGGAGGAGAGCAGTACTTC
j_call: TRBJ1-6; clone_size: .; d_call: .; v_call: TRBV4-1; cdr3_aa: CASSPEGRGNSPLHF; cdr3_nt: TGCGCCAGCAGCCCTGAGGGAAGGGGAAATTCACCCCTCCACTTT
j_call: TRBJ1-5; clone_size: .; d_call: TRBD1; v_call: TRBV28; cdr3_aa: CASKNEDRVVQPQHF; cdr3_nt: TGTGCCAGCAAAAACGAAGACAGGGTAGTTCAGCCCCAGCATTTT
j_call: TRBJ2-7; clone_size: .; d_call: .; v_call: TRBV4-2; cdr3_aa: CASSQEQSQDSYEQYF; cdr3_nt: TGTGCCAGCAGCCAAGAACAGTCACAGGACTCCTACGAGCAGTACTTC
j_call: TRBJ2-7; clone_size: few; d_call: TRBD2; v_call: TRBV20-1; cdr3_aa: CSAPASGSGKYF; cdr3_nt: TGCAGTGCTCCGGCTAGCGGGAGTGGGAAGTACTTC
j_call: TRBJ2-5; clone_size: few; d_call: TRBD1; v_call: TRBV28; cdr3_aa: CASAPGQAGSETQYF; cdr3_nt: TGTGCCAGCGCTCCGGGACAGGCCGGATCGGAGACCCAGTACTTC
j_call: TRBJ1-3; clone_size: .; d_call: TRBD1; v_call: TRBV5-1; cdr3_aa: CASSFTGASGNTIYF; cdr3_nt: TGCGCCAGCAGCTTTACAGGGGCCTCTGGAAACACCATATATTTT
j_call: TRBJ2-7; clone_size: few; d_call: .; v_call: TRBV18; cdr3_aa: CASSPGQLLLSYEQYF; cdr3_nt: TGTGCCAGCTCACCAGGGCAGCTACTCCTCTCCTACGAGCAGTACTTC
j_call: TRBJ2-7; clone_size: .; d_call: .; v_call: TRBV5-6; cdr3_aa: CVSSSNYEQYF; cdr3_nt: TGTGTCAGCAGCTCCAACTACGAGCAGTACTTC
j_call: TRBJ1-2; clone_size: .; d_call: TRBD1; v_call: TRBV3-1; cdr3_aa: CASSRVGQGAYGYTF; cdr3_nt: TGTGCCAGCAGCCGAGTGGGACAGGGAGCTTATGGCTACACCTTC
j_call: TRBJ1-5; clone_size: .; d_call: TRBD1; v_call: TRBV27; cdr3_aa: CASSFGSGGGQPQHF; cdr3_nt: TGTGCCAGCAGTTTTGGGTCAGGGGGCGGTCAGCCCCAGCATTTT
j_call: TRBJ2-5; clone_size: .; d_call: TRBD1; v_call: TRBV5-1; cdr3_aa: CASMGDRGPETQYF; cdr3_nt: TGCGCCAGCATGGGGGACAGGGGGCCAGAGACCCAGTACTTC
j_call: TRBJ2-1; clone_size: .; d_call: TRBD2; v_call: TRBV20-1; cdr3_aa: CSARRASGSNEQFF; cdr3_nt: TGCAGTGCTCGTAGGGCTAGCGGGAGCAATGAGCAGTTCTTC
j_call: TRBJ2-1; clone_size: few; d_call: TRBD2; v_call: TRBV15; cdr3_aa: CATSRDVSSGFYNEQFF; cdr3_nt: TGTGCCACCAGCAGAGATGTGTCTAGCGGGTTCTACAATGAGCAGTTCTTC
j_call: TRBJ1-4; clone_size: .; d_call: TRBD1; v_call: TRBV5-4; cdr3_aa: CASSLAGTGHEKLFF; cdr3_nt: TGTGCCAGCAGCTTGGCCGGGACAGGGCACGAAAAACTGTTTTTT
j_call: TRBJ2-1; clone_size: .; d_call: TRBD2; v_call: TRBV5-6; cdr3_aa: CASSTPSGFSYNEQFF; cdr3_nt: TGTGCCAGCAGCACCCCTAGCGGTTTCTCCTACAATGAGCAGTTCTTC
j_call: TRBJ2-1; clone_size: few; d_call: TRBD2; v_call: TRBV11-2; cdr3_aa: CASREGRLAGANEQFF; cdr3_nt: TGTGCCAGCCGGGAGGGGCGACTAGCGGGAGCCAATGAGCAGTTCTTC
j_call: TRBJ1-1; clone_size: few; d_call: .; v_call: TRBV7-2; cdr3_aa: CASSTQGAAAEAFF; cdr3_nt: TGTGCCAGCAGCACCCAAGGGGCGGCGGCTGAAGCTTTCTTT
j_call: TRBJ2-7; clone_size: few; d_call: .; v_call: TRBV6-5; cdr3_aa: CASSQGPSYEQYF; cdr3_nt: TGTGCCAGCAGTCAAGGGCCCTCCTACGAGCAGTACTTC
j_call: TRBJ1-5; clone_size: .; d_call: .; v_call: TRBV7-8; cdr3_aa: CASSLPSLGARGNQPQHF; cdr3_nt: TGTGCCAGCAGCTTACCGTCGCTAGGGGCGCGAGGCAATCAGCCCCAGCATTTT
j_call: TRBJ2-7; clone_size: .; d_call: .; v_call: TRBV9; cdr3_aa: CASSVGPGFSYEQYF; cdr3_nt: TGTGCCAGCAGCGTAGGTCCAGGCTTCTCCTACGAGCAGTACTTC
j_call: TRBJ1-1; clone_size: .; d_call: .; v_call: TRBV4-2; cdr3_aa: CASSQGGRTHMNTEAFF; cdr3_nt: TGTGCCAGCAGCCAAGGGGGGAGGACACACATGAACACTGAAGCTTTCTTT
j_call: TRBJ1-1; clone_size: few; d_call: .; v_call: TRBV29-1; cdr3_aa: CSVQGTRLNTEAFF; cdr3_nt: TGCAGCGTCCAGGGGACCCGGTTGAACACTGAAGCTTTCTTT
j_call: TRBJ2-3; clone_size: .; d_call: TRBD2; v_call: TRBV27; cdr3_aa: CASSLRATSGSGDTQYF; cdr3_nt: TGTGCCAGCAGCCTGAGGGCGACTAGCGGGAGTGGAGATACGCAGTATTTT
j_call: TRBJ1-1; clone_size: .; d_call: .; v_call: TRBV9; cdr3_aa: CASSVDGGNTEAFF; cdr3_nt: TGTGCCAGCAGCGTAGATGGAGGAAACACTGAAGCTTTCTTT
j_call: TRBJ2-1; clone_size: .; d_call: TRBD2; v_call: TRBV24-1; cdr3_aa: CATSDGGREGNEQFF; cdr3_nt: TGTGCCACCAGTGATGGCGGCAGGGAGGGCAATGAGCAGTTCTTC
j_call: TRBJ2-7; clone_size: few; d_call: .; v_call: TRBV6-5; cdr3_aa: CASNPRPGPYEQYF; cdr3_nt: TGTGCCAGCAACCCTAGGCCAGGGCCCTACGAGCAGTACTTC
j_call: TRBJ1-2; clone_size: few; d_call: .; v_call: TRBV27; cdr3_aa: CASSLWGNYGYTF; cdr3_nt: TGTGCCAGCAGTTTATGGGGGAACTATGGCTACACCTTC
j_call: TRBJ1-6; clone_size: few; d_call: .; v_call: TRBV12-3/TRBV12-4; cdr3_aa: CASSFSLDSPLHF; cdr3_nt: TGTGCCAGCAGTTTTTCATTAGATTCACCCCTCCACTTT
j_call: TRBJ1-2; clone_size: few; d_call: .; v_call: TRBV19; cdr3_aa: CASSWNYGYTF; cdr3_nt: TGTGCCAGTAGTTGGAACTATGGCTACACCTTC
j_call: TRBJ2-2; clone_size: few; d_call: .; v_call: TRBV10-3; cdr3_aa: CAISESGTSGELFF; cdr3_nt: TGTGCCATCAGTGAGTCGGGAACGTCCGGGGAGCTGTTTTTT